This section outlines one T cell receptor beta chain sequence together with its context. The CDR3 length is 16 residues. Germline V gene sequence: CDR1 LGHDT, CDR2 YNNKEL (reference sequence). V lost 4 bases and J 0 bases, leaving 15 bases between the germline ends. Libraries were prepared by immunoSEQ multiplex PCR; TCRdb keeps only in-frame clonotypes and omits some of them. The data hold 170,000 or so clones, with 90% observed a single time. These data come from a study of T cell responses to AZD1222 COVID-19 vaccine. This material consisted of peripheral blood, taken on day 0 of AZD1222 vaccination. The chain has TRBV3-1 (or the pseudogene TRBV3-2) and TRBJ1-1, with D possibly being TRBD1 (5 bases). The receptor's source is an adult in good health. In DNA, the CDR3 is TGTGCCAGCAGCCCGTATGCGGGGGTCATGAACACTGAAGCTTTCTTT. Protein sequence: CASSPYAGVMNTEAFF.